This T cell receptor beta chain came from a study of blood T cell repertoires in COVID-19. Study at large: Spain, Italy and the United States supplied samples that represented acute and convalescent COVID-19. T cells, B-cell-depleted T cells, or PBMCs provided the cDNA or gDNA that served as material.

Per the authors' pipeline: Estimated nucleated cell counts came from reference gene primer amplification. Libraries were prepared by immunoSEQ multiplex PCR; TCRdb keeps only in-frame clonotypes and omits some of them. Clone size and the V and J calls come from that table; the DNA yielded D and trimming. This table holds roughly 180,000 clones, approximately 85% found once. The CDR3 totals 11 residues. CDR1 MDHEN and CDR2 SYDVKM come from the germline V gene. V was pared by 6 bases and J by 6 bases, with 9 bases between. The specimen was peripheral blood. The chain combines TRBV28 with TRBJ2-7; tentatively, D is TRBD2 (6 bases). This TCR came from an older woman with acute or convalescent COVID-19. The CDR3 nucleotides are TGTGCCAGCAGATTGGGGGGCGAGCAGTACTTC. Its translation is CASRLGGEQYF.